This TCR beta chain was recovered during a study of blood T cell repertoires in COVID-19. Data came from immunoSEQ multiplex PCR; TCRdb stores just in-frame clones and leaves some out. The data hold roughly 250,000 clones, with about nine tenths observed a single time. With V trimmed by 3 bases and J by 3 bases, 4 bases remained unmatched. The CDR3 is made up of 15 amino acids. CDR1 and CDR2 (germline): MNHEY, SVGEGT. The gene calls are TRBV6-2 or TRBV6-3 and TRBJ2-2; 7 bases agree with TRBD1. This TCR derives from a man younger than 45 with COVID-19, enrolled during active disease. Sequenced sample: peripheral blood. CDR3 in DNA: TGTGCCAGCAGTTATATCACAGGGGACACCGGGGAGCTGTTTTTT. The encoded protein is CASSYITGDTGELFF.